The clone carrying this T cell receptor (beta chain) occurred a few times. This record belongs to a study of cytomegalovirus exposure and HLA in healthy donors. V lost 4 bases to trimming and J lost 1 base; unmatched junction nucleotides: 3. This CDR3 contains 14 residues. Germline CDR1 reads ENHRY; CDR2 reads SYGVKD. Primers: 60 Vbeta forward and 13 Jbeta reverse. This table comes from immunoSEQ multiplex PCR, and its TCRdb copy is limited to in-frame clones, with some not included. The table has around 75,000 clones, about 70% seen once. This chain uses TRBV10-3 with TRBJ2-7; 8 positions agree with TRBD1. The sample taken for sequencing was PBMCs. The TCR originated in a man between 18 and 29 years old in good health and CMV-seronegative. The CDR3 DNA reads as TGTGCCATCAGTGCGGGACAGGATTCCTACGAGCAGTACGTC. Translated, it gives CAISAGQDSYEQYV.